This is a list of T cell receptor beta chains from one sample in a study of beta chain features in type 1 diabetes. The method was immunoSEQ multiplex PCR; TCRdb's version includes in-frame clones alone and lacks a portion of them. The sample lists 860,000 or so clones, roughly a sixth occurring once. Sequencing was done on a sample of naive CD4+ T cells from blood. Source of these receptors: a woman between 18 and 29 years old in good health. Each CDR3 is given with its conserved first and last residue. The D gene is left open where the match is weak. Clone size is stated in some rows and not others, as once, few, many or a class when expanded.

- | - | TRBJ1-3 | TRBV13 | CASSLAGSGNTIYF | TGTGCCAGCAGCTTAGCAGGGTCCGGAAACACCATATATTTT
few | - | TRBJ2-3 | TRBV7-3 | CASSPFREADTQYF | TGTGCCAGCAGCCCTTTCAGGGAGGCAGATACGCAGTATTTT
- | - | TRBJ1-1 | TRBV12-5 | CASGLEQGTEAFF | TGTGCTAGTGGTTTGGAGCAGGGGACTGAAGCTTTCTTT
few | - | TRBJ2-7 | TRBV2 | CASSEFIGQYF | TGTGCCAGCAGTGAATTCATAGGGCAGTACTTC
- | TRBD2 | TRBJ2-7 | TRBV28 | CASSLSAGGLYEQYF | TGTGCCAGCAGTTTATCGGCGGGAGGGCTCTACGAGCAGTACTTC
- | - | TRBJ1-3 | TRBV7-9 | CASSSRGAGNTIYF | TGTGCCAGCAGCTCGAGGGGTGCCGGAAACACCATATATTTT
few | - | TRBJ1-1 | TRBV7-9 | CASSRSPNTEAFF | TGTGCCAGCAGTAGGTCACCGAACACTGAAGCTTTCTTT
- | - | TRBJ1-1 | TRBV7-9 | CASSRSSGPGNTEAFF | TGTGCCAGCAGCCGCTCCTCCGGACCAGGAAACACTGAAGCTTTCTTT
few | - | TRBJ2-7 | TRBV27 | CASSLRGAVDEQYF | TGTGCCAGCAGTTTACGAGGGGCTGTGGACGAGCAGTACTTC
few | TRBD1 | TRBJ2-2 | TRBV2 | CASSLRGPNTGELFF | TGTGCCAGCAGCCTCAGGGGGCCGAACACCGGGGAGCTGTTTTTT
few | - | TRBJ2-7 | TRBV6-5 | CASSYSRGGEQYF | TGTGCCAGCAGTTACTCGCGTGGTGGCGAGCAGTACTTC
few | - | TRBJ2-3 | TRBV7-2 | CASSFYPSTDTQYF | TGTGCCAGCAGCTTCTACCCGAGCACAGATACGCAGTATTTT
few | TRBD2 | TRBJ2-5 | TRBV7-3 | CASSLNGMAGVETQYF | TGTGCCAGCAGCTTAAACGGGATGGCGGGAGTAGAGACCCAGTACTTC
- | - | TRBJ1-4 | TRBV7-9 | CASSSSQGGNEKLFF | TGTGCCAGCAGCTCATCACAGGGAGGCAACGAAAAACTGTTTTTT
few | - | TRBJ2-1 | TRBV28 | CASSFRGAGVRNEQFF | TGTGCCAGCAGTTTCAGGGGGGCGGGAGTACGCAATGAGCAGTTCTTC
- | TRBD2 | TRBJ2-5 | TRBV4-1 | CASSDTSGSVAWETQYF | TGCGCCAGCAGCGATACTAGCGGGAGTGTAGCTTGGGAGACCCAGTACTTC
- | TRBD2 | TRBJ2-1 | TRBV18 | CASSPGLAANEQFF | TGTGCCAGCTCACCAGGACTAGCGGCCAATGAGCAGTTCTTC
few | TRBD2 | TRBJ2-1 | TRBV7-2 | CASSSSSGSYNEQFF | TGTGCCAGCAGCTCGTCAAGCGGGAGCTACAATGAGCAGTTCTTC
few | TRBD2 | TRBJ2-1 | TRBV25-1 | CASSEVRSSGSDEQFF | TGTGCCAGCAGTGAAGTCCGATCTAGCGGGAGTGATGAGCAGTTCTTC
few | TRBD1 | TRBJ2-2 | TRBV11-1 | CASSPRQGGTGELFF | TGTGCCAGCAGTCCAAGACAGGGGGGTACCGGGGAGCTGTTTTTT
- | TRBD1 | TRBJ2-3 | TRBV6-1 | CASRQGTSGDTQYF | TGTGCCAGCCGACAGGGGACCAGCGGAGATACGCAGTATTTT
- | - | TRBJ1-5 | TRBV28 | CASGTQPNQPQHF | TGTGCCAGCGGGACTCAGCCCAATCAGCCCCAGCATTTT
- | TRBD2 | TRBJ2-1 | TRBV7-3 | CASSLSSGDTEQFF | TGTGCCAGCAGCTTGTCTAGCGGGGATACTGAGCAGTTCTTC
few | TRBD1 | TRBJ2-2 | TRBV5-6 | CASSSRQGRTGELFF | TGTGCCAGCAGCTCTCGACAGGGGAGAACCGGGGAGCTGTTTTTT
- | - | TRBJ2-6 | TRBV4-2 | CASSQDGTSGANVLTF | TGTGCCAGCAGCCAGGATGGTACCTCTGGGGCCAACGTCCTGACTTTC
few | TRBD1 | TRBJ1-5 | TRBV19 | CASSTTGGQPQHF | TGTGCCAGTAGCACGACAGGGGGCCAGCCCCAGCATTTT
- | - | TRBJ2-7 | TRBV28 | CASSHIGAQYF | TGTGCCAGCAGTCACATTGGGGCGCAGTACTTC
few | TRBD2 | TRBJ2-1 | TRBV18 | CASSPNRLAGYEQFF | TGTGCCAGCTCACCAAATCGACTAGCGGGATATGAGCAGTTCTTC
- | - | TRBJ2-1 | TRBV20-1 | CSAIPENEQFF | TGCAGTGCTATCCCCGAGAATGAGCAGTTCTTC
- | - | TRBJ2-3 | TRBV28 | CASNLQFRTDTQYF | TGTGCCAGCAACCTCCAGTTTCGCACAGATACGCAGTATTTT
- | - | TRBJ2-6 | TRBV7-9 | CASRWGTGANVLTF | TGTGCCAGCAGATGGGGCACTGGGGCCAACGTCCTGACTTTC
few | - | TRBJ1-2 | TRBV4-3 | CASSQITGPYGYTF | TGCGCCAGCAGCCAAATTACAGGGCCCTATGGCTACACCTTC
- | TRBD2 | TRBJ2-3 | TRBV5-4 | CASSSGSPGDTQYF | TGTGCCAGCAGCAGCGGGAGCCCCGGGGATACGCAGTATTTT
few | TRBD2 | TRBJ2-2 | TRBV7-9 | CASSSRTSGSFNTGELFF | TGTGCCAGCAGCTCCCGGACTAGCGGGAGTTTTAACACCGGGGAGCTGTTTTTT
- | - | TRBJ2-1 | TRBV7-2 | CASSLSLVYNEQFF | TGTGCCAGCAGCTTAAGCTTAGTCTACAATGAGCAGTTCTTC
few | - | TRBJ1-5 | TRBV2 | CASRLGINQPQHF | TGTGCCAGCAGACTTGGGATCAATCAGCCCCAGCATTTT
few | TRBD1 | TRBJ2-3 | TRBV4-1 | CASSQKRGQVRTDTQYF | TGCGCCAGCAGCCAAAAAAGGGGACAGGTCAGGACAGATACGCAGTATTTT
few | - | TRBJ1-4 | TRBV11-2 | CASTPGTAPKLFF | TGTGCCAGCACCCCCGGGACGGCTCCTAAACTGTTTTTT